This is a list of T cell receptor beta chains from one sample in a study of T cell responses to AZD1222 COVID-19 vaccine. The data were produced by immunoSEQ multiplex PCR, yet TCRdb's version contains in-frame clones alone and is incomplete. The table lists under 150,000 clones, about 81% of them singletons, with 3.5% to 5% in the top ten. Sequencing used peripheral blood, obtained on day 0 of MenACWY control vaccination. The receptor source for this set is an adult in good health. Each CDR3 is given with its conserved first and last residue. The D gene is left open where the match is weak. Clone sizes are given selectively: once, few, many, or a class where the clone is expanded.

>TRBJ2-3|14|NA|TRBD2|TRBV15
CATSRVAGGTTQYF
TGTGCCACCAGCAGGGTAGCGGGGGGTACAACGCAGTATTTT
>TRBJ2-5|15|NA|TRBD2|TRBV4-2
CASSQGGLEEETQYF
TGTGCCAGCAGCCAAGGGGGACTAGAGGAAGAGACCCAGTACTTC
>TRBJ1-5|12|NA|NA|TRBV6-5
CASGNRAQPQHF
TGTGCCAGCGGTAACAGGGCTCAGCCCCAGCATTTT
>TRBJ2-3|13|NA|NA|TRBV14
CASGYGALRTQYF
TGTGCCAGTGGGTATGGGGCCCTACGGACGCAGTATTTT
>TRBJ2-3|15|NA|TRBD2|TRBV10-2
CASSESSLAADTQYF
TGCGCCAGCAGTGAGTCGAGCCTAGCGGCAGATACGCAGTATTTT
>TRBJ2-5|11|NA|NA|TRBV20-1
CSARDRETQYF
TGCAGTGCTAGAGATCGGGAGACCCAGTACTTC
>TRBJ1-1|11|few|NA|TRBV2
CASRENTEAFF
TGTGCCAGCAGGGAGAACACTGAAGCTTTCTTT
>TRBJ2-5|16|NA|TRBD2|TRBV7-6
CASSPRVAGARETQYF
TGTGCCAGCAGCCCCCGAGTAGCGGGGGCCCGGGAGACCCAGTACTTC
>TRBJ2-2|12|NA|NA|TRBV3-1/TRBV3-2
CASRWGAGELFF
TGTGCCAGCAGGTGGGGGGCCGGGGAGCTGTTTTTT
>TRBJ1-2|13|NA|NA|TRBV9
CASSVQPGDGYTF
TGTGCCAGCAGCGTACAGCCTGGGGATGGCTACACCTTC
>TRBJ2-1|14|NA|NA|TRBV10-2
CASKVGGARNEQFF
TGCGCCAGCAAAGTCGGGGGCGCGCGGAATGAGCAGTTCTTC
>TRBJ1-2|16|NA|NA|TRBV7-9
CASSSPIVGNYYGYTF
TGTGCCAGCAGCTCCCCTATTGTGGGGAACTATTATGGCTACACCTTC
>TRBJ1-4|13|NA|NA|TRBV18
CASSPTGLAKLFF
TGTGCCAGCTCACCCACAGGGTTGGCAAAACTGTTTTTT
>TRBJ1-6|16|NA|NA|TRBV12-2
CASRPPVRGNNSPLHF
TGTGCAAGTCGCCCCCCAGTGCGGGGAAATAATTCACCCCTCCACTTT
>TRBJ2-2|14|NA|NA|TRBV5-1
CASSLVLDTGELFF
TGCGCCAGCAGCTTGGTATTGGACACCGGGGAGCTGTTTTTT
>TRBJ1-1|13|NA|NA|TRBV11-2
CASSTRETTEAFF
TGTGCCAGCAGTACAAGGGAAACCACTGAAGCTTTCTTT
>TRBJ2-7|15|NA|TRBD1|TRBV27
CASIEGGQGDYEQYF
TGTGCCAGCATTGAGGGGGGACAGGGCGACTACGAGCAGTACTTC
>TRBJ1-6|16|NA|NA|TRBV13
CASSLGGTALHSPLHF
TGTGCCAGCAGCTTAGGGGGGACCGCATTACATTCACCCCTCCACTTT
>TRBJ1-6|16|NA|NA|TRBV3-1/TRBV3-2
CASSHAGFPLNSPLHF
TGTGCCAGCAGCCATGCAGGGTTCCCGCTAAATTCACCCCTCCACTTT
>TRBJ1-4|14|NA|TRBD1|TRBV15
CATSPGQFNEKLFF
TGTGCCACCAGCCCGGGACAGTTTAATGAAAAACTGTTTTTT
>TRBJ2-5|16|NA|NA|TRBV14
CASSQESWYGQETQYF
TGTGCCAGCAGCCAAGAATCCTGGTACGGACAAGAGACCCAGTACTTC
>TRBJ1-5|14|NA|NA|TRBV7-9
CASSLGGAALAQHF
TGTGCCAGCAGCTTAGGAGGGGCCGCACTGGCCCAGCATTTT
>TRBJ1-2|10|once|NA|TRBV20-1
CSASDYGYTF
TGCAGTGCTAGTGACTATGGCTACACCTTC
>TRBJ2-7|15|NA|TRBD1|TRBV5-4
CASSQPGQGHYEQYF
TGTGCCAGCAGCCAGCCGGGACAGGGGCACTACGAGCAGTACTTC
>TRBJ1-1|16|NA|NA|TRBV18
CASSPNSLTVNTEAFF
TGTGCCAGCTCACCAAACAGCCTTACGGTGAACACTGAAGCTTTCTTT
>TRBJ2-2|13|NA|NA|TRBV13
CASSLVVTGELFF
TGTGCCAGCAGCTTAGTAGTTACCGGGGAGCTGTTTTTT
>TRBJ2-3|12|few|NA|TRBV27
CASRGRADTQYF
TGTGCCAGCAGGGGGCGGGCAGATACGCAGTATTTT
>TRBJ2-1|15|NA|TRBD2|TRBV9
CASSVVAGDYNEQFF
TGTGCCAGCAGCGTAGTAGCGGGGGATTACAATGAGCAGTTCTTC
>TRBJ1-5|14|NA|NA|TRBV10-2
CASREGRMNQPQHF
TGCGCCAGCAGGGAGGGGCGAATGAATCAGCCCCAGCATTTT
>TRBJ1-5|15|NA|TRBD1|TRBV11-1
CASSLGTGANQPQHF
TGTGCCAGCAGCTTAGGGACAGGGGCAAATCAGCCCCAGCATTTT
>TRBJ1-1|15|NA|NA|TRBV3-1/TRBV3-2
CASSQHPGGNTEAFF
TGTGCCAGCAGCCAACATCCGGGGGGGAACACTGAAGCTTTCTTT
>TRBJ2-3|15|NA|NA|TRBV6-4
CASSEGRLTTDTQYF
TGTGCCAGCAGTGAAGGACGTCTCACTACAGATACGCAGTATTTT
>TRBJ1-6|16|NA|TRBD1|TRBV3-1/TRBV3-2
CASSQAGTGYNSPLHF
TGTGCCAGCAGCCAAGCCGGGACAGGCTATAATTCACCCCTCCACTTT
>TRBJ1-5|18|NA|TRBD1|TRBV2
CASSERQGTDHSNQPQHF
TGTGCCAGCAGTGAAAGACAGGGTACAGACCACAGCAATCAGCCCCAGCATTTT
>TRBJ2-1|17|NA|TRBD2|TRBV11-2
CASSPKAGALTYNEQFF
TGTGCCAGCAGCCCTAAAGCGGGGGCCCTAACCTACAATGAGCAGTTCTTC
>TRBJ1-1|15|NA|NA|TRBV5-5
CASSRGAGLDTEAFF
TGTGCCAGCAGCAGAGGGGCGGGGTTGGACACTGAAGCTTTCTTT
>TRBJ2-7|14|once|NA|TRBV7-9
CASSPRILPYEQYF
TGTGCCAGCAGCCCTAGGATACTACCCTACGAGCAGTACTTC
>TRBJ1-4|15|NA|NA|TRBV28
CASTRWGRANEKLFF
TGTGCCAGCACCCGCTGGGGGAGGGCTAATGAAAAACTGTTTTTT
>TRBJ1-2|14|few|NA|TRBV5-6
CASSLGTEYYGYTF
TGTGCCAGCAGCTTGGGGACAGAGTACTATGGCTACACCTTC
>TRBJ1-1|16|NA|NA|TRBV7-2
CASRFSGVLMNTEAFF
TGTGCCAGCAGGTTTAGCGGAGTTCTGATGAACACTGAAGCTTTCTTT